Shown below are 3 T cell receptor beta chains from a single sample sequenced in a study of shared clonotypes between healthy human individuals. Sequenced by immunoSEQ multiplex PCR; TCRdb stores in-frame clones only, minus some. The sample holds roughly 2 million clones; approximately 95% are singletons and the top ten take around 0.13%. Specimen: naive CD4+ T cells sorted from blood. Stated subset: CD45RA+ positively selected. These receptors were collected from a man between 18 and 29 years old in good health.

V usage is TRBV7-2 and J usage is TRBJ2-5; 11 bases line up with TRBD2. V lost 1 base and J lost 3; bases outside the gene matches: 4. The germline V gene has CDR1 SGHTA and CDR2 FQGNSA. CDR3 length equals 16 residues. CDR3 amino acids: CASSLVAGGRKETQYF. The CDR3 DNA reads TGTGCCAGCAGCTTAGTAGCGGGAGGGAGAAAAGAGACCCAGTACTTC. Full variable domain (rest looked up from reference TRBV7-2 and TRBJ2-5): GAGVSQSPSNKVTEKGKDVELRCDPISGHTALYWYRQSLGQGLEFLIYFQGNSAPDKSGLPSDRFSAERTGGSVSTLTIQRTQQEDSAVYLCASSLVAGGRKETQYFGPGTRLLVL.

The CDR3 region has the DNA TGCGCCAGCAGCTTGGGGGGGACTGACAACGGAAACACCATATATTTT. As protein: CASSLGGTDNGNTIYF. The rearrangement links TRBV5-1 to TRBJ1-3, with a weak D call TRBD1 (5 bases). V lost 0 bases and J lost 4, with 14 bases in between. The germline gives CDR1 SGHRS, CDR2 YFSETQ. CDR3 length: 16 residues.

The chain has TRBV11-2 and TRBJ2-7; D is tentatively TRBD1 or TRBD2 (6 bases each). There are 14 residues in the CDR3. Germline V lookup: CDR1 SGHAT, CDR2 FQNNGV. The ends were cut back, 5 bases at V and 3 bases at J, with 14 bases in the middle. CDR3 residues: CASSVNREVYEQYF. CDR3 coding DNA: TGTGCCAGCAGCGTAAACAGGGAGGTCTACGAGCAGTACTTC.